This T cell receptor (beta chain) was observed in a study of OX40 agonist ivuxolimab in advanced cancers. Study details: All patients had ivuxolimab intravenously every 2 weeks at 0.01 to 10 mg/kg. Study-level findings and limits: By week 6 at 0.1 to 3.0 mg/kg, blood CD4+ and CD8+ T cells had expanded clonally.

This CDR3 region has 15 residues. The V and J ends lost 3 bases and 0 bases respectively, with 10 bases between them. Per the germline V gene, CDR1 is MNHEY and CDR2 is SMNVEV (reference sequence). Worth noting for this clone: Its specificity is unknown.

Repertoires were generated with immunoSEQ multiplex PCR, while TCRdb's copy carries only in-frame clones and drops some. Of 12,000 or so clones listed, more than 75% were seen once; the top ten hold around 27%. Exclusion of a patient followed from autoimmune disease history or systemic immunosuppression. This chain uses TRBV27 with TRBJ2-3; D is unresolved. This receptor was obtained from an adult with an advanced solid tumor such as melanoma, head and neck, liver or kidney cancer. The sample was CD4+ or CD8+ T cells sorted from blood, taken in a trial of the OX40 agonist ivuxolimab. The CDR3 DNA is TGTGCCAGCAGTTTCTTCCAGTCAAGCACAGATACGCAGTATTTT. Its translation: CASSFFQSSTDTQYF.